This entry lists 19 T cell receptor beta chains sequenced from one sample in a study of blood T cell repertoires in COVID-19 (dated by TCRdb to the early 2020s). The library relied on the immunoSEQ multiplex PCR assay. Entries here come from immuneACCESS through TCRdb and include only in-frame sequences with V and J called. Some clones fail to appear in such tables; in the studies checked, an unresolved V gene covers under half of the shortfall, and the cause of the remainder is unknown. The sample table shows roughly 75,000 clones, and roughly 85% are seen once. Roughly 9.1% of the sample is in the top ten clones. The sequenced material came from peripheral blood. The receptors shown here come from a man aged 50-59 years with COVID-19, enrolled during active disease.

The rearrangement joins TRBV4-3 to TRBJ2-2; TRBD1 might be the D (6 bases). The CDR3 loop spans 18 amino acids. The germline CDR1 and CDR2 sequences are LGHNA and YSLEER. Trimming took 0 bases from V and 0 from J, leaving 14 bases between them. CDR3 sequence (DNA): TGCGCCAGCAGCCAAGATAGGTCCCCAGGGGCGAACACCGGGGAGCTGTTTTTT. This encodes CASSQDRSPGANTGELFF.

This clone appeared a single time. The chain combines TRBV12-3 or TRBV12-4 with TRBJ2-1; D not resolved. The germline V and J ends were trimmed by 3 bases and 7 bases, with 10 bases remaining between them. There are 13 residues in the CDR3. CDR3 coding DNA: TGTGCCAGCAGTTTGGGCAGCACTAATGAGCAGTTCTTC. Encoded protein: CASSLGSTNEQFF.

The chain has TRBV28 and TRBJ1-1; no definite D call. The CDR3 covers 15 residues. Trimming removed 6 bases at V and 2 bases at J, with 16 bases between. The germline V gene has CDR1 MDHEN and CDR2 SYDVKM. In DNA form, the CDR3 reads TGTGCCAGCAGCCCACACGGTAGCCATAACACTGAAGCTTTCTTT. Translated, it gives CASSPHGSHNTEAFF.

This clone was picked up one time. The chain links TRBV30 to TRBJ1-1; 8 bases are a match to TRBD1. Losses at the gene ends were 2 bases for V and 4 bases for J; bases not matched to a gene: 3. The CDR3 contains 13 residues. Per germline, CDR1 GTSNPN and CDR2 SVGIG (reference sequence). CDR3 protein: CAWSRQGSTEAFF. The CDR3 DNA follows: TGTGCCTGGAGTCGACAGGGGAGCACTGAAGCTTTCTTT. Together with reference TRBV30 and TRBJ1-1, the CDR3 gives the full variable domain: SQTIHQWPATLVQPVGSPLSLECTVEGTSNPNLYWYRQAAGRGLQLLFYSVGIGQISSEVPQNLSASRPQDRQFILSSKKLLLSDSGFYLCAWSRQGSTEAFFGQGTRLTVV.

In nucleotides, the CDR3 is TGTGCCAGCAGCCCCGCCCTAGCGGGTGGGACCTACGAGCAGTACTTC. Translation gives CASSPALAGGTYEQYF. This chain links TRBV27 with TRBJ2-7, with 8 bases aligning to TRBD2. Germline values: CDR1 MNHEY, CDR2 SMNVEV (reference sequence). The CDR3 length is 16 residues. The trim removed 6 bases at V and 2 bases at J, leaving 12 bases unmatched.

DNA for the CDR3: TGCGCCAGCAGCCACGGAGGGGTCGAGCAGTACTTC. As protein: CASSHGGVEQYF. The chain combines TRBV5-1 with TRBJ2-7, with a tentative D call TRBD2 (6 bases). Trimming took 4 bases from V and 6 from J, leaving 11 bases between them. The CDR3 sequence is 12 residues long. Germline values: CDR1 SGHRS, CDR2 YFSETQ.

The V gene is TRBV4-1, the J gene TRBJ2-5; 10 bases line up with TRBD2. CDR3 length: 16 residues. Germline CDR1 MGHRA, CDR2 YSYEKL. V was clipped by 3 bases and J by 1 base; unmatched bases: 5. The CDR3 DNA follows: TGCGCCAGCAGCCACCGACTAGCGGGTCTCCAAGAGACCCAGTACTTC. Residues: CASSHRLAGLQETQYF.

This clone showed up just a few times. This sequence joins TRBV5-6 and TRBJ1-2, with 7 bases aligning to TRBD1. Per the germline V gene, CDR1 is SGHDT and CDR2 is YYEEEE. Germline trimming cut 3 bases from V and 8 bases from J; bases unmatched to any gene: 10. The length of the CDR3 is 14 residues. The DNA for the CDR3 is TGTGCCAGCAGCTCCCCTAGACAGGGACCCGGCTACACCTTC. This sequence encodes CASSSPRQGPGYTF.

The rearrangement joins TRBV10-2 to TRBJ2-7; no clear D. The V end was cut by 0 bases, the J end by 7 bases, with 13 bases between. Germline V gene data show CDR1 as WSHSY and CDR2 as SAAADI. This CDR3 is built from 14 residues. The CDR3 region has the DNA TGCGCCAGCAGTGAGTCGAAAAAACCGCGTGAGCAGTACTTC. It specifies CASSESKKPREQYF.

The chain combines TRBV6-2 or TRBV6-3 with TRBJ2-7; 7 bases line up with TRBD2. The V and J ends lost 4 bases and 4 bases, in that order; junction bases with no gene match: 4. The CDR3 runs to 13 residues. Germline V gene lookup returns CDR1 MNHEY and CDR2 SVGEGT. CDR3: CASSSSGVYEQYF. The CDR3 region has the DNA TGTGCCAGCAGTTCCAGCGGGGTGTACGAGCAGTACTTC.

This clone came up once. CDR3 protein: CSVDVGQNLNTEAFF. CDR3 DNA: TGCAGCGTAGATGTTGGACAAAACCTTAACACTGAAGCTTTCTTT. This chain connects TRBV29-1 to TRBJ1-1; possibly TRBD1 for D (5 bases). The V end was cut by 6 bases, the J end by 2 bases, with 19 bases between. This CDR3 comprises 15 residues. Germline loops: CDR1 SQVTM, CDR2 ANQGSEA.

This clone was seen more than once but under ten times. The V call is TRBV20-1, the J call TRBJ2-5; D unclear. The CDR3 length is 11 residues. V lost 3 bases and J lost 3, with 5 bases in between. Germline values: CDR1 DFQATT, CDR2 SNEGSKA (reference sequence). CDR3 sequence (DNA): TGCAGTGCTAGCCAGAAAGAGACCCAGTACTTC. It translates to CSASQKETQYF.

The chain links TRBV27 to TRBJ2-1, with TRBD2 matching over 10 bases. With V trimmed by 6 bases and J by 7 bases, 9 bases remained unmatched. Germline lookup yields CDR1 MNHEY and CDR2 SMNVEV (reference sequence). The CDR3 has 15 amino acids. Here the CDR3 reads CASSRLAGVSNEQFF. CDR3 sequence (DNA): TGTGCCAGCAGCCGGCTAGCGGGAGTAAGTAATGAGCAGTTCTTC.

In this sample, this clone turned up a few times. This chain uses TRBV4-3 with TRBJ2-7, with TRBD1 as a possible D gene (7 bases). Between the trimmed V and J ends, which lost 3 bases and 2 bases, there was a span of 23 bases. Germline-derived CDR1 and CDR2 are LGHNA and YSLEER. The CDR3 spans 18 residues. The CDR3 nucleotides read TGCGCCAGCAGCCAGGAGACGCCGCGGGACAGCCTGACCTACGAGCAGTACTTC. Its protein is CASSQETPRDSLTYEQYF.

CDR3 in DNA: TGTGCCATCAGTGGCAGACAGGGGGGAACCGGGGAGCTGTTTTTT. It translates to CAISGRQGGTGELFF. The chain is built from TRBV10-3 and TRBJ2-2; 9 positions match TRBD1. The CDR3 contains 15 residues. V dropped 4 bases and J dropped 5; count of bases not matched to a gene: 5. Germline CDR1 is ENHRY and CDR2 is SYGVKD.

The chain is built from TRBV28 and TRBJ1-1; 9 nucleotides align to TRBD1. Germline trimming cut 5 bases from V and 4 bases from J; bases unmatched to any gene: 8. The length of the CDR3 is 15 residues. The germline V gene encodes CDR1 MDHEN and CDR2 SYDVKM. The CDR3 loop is CASSPYRGQGTEAFF. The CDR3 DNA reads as TGTGCCAGCAGTCCTTACAGGGGGCAAGGCACTGAAGCTTTCTTT.

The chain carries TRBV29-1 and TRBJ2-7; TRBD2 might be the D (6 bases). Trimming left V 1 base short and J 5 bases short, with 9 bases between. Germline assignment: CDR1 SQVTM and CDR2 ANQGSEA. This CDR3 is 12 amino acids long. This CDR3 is CSVEGGVHEQYF. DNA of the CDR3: TGCAGCGTTGAAGGGGGGGTCCACGAGCAGTACTTC.

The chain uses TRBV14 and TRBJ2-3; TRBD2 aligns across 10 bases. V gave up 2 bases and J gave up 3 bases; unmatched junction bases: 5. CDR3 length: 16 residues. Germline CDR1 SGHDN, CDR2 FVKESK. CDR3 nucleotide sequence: TGTGCCAGCAGCCAACGCAGCGGGAGGGTGACAGATACGCAGTATTTT. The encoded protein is CASSQRSGRVTDTQYF.

Here the CDR3 DNA reads TGTGCCAGCAGCCCGTACAGGGGATCTAATGAAAAACTGTTTTTT. Its translation: CASSPYRGSNEKLFF. V and J are TRBV7-8 and TRBJ1-4; TRBD1 agrees at 7 bases. Trimming removed 5 bases from V and 3 bases from J; junction bases left unmatched: 6. The CDR3 is made up of 15 amino acids. Germline V gene lookup returns CDR1 SGHVS and CDR2 FQNEAQ.